Below are 6 T cell receptor beta chains sequenced from a single sample in a study of blood T cells in healthy people across ages. Sample-barcoded 5' priming and a J-beta primer mix drove a second PCR of about 6 to 12 cycles. TCRdb passed the 5' RACE reads through MiXCR, listing each CDR3 protein once. The sample contains about 640,000 distinct CDR3 sequences, under 70% of which appear only once. Sequencing was performed on blood. Every receptor here comes from a man between 60 and 70 years old in good health.

The chain couples TRBV5-1 to TRBJ1-1; TRBD1 is a possible D gene (6 bases). The germline V gene has CDR1 SGHRS and CDR2 YFSETQ. The CDR3 spans 13 residues. V was cut by 4 bases and J by 3 bases, with 10 bases left in between. The DNA of the CDR3 is TGCGCCAGCAGCCGGACAGCGGACACTGAAGCTTTCTTT. Translation: CASSRTADTEAFF. Filled out from reference TRBV5-1 and TRBJ1-1, the complete variable domain reads KAGVTQTPRYLIKTRGQQVTLSCSPISGHRSVSWYQQTPGQGLQFLFEYFSETQRNKGNFPGRFSGRQFSNSRSEMNVSTLELGDSALYLCASSRTADTEAFFGQGTRLTVV.

This clonotype has a single count. The rearrangement joins TRBV6-5 to TRBJ1-1; the D gene is possibly TRBD1 (6 bases). The CDR3 has 13 residues. Germline CDR1 is MNHEY and CDR2 is SVGAGI. V was cut by 6 bases and J by 4 bases, with 12 bases left in between. CDR3 in DNA: TGTGCCAGCAGGACCGGGACAATCACTGAAGCTTTCTTT. As protein: CASRTGTITEAFF.

This clonotype has a handful of counts. The chain uses TRBV4-2 and TRBJ2-3, with D unresolved. CDR1 LGHNA and CDR2 YNFKEQ come from the germline V gene. The CDR3 runs 13 residues. The V and J ends lost 1 base and 6 bases respectively, with 8 bases between them. The CDR3 reads CASSQVKGDTQYF. For the CDR3, the DNA is TGTGCCAGCAGCCAAGTCAAGGGCGATACGCAGTATTTT.

The chain joins TRBV14 to TRBJ2-5; tentatively, D is TRBD1 (6 bases). Germline V lookup: CDR1 SGHDN, CDR2 FVKESK. This CDR3 is 17 amino acids long. Trimming shortened V by 1 base and J by 4 bases, and 19 bases separated the two germline ends. DNA for the CDR3: TGTGCCAGCAGCCAAGGCAGTGGGGGCGACAGTGGAGAGACCCAGTACTTC. The encoded protein is CASSQGSGGDSGETQYF.

This chain connects TRBV11-2 to TRBJ2-3; tentative D call: TRBD1 (6 bases). V was pared by 3 bases and J by 5 bases, with 12 bases between. Germline V lookup: CDR1 SGHAT, CDR2 FQNNGV. This CDR3 spans 14 amino acids. CDR3 loop: CASSFGTPLDTQYF. The DNA for the CDR3 is TGTGCCAGCAGCTTCGGGACACCCCTAGATACGCAGTATTTT.

V and J are TRBV6-1 and TRBJ2-1; D not resolved. This CDR3 region has 12 residues. The V end was cut by 6 bases, the J end by 6 bases, with 9 bases between. Per germline, CDR1 MNHNS and CDR2 SASEGT. CDR3 protein: CASRWLGNEQFF. The DNA for the CDR3 is TGTGCCAGCAGATGGCTGGGCAATGAGCAGTTCTTC.